This T cell receptor beta chain was captured in a study of shared clonotypes between healthy human individuals. Study observations and caveats: Memory subsets generally showed smaller estimated richness than naive subsets did. Clonotypes shared by all four sorted-subset donors had higher generation probabilities than non-shared clonotypes.

Comment on this clone: Its antigen remains unknown.

Assay execution proceeded at the deep level. In the authors' workflow: ImmunoSEQ output lacked quality scores and full-length reads, limiting matched filtering. Some clones are missing from TCRdb's copy, which holds only in-frame ones; the method was immunoSEQ multiplex PCR. D and trimming come from the DNA, and the V and J calls and clone size come from that table. The sample yields around 1.5 million clones, 95% to 99% seen once. Sequencing was carried out using naive CD4+ T cells sorted from blood. The subset here: CD45RA+ positively selected. This sequence was found in a man aged 25 to 45 in good health.

The CDR3 nucleotides read TGTGCCAGTAGTTCGGGGACAGGCCCCGGGGCTATTAGGTTCTTC. This sequence encodes CASSSGTGPGAIRFF. The gene calls are TRBV19 and TRBJ2-1; 8 nucleotides agree with TRBD1. CDR1 and CDR2 from the germline V gene are LNHDA and SQIVND (reference sequence). V shed 5 bases, J shed 15 bases, and the junction held 18 bases outside the gene matches. The CDR3 length is 15 residues.